This TCR beta chain is drawn from a study of shared clonotypes between healthy human individuals. Clones were sequenced by immunoSEQ multiplex PCR, and TCRdb holds only the in-frame ones, with some missing. The data show about 1.1 million clones, with 60% to 80% seen just once and approximately 0.95% held by the top ten. Germline V CDR1 and CDR2: SGHTS, YDEGEE. CDR3 length equals 14 residues. The V and J ends lost 0 bases and 5 bases respectively, with 12 bases between them. This TCR was sampled from a man between 18 and 29 years old in good health. Some clones in this sample may be carry-over from other donors' samples. Sequencing was carried out using memory CD4+ T cells from PBMCs. Documented subset: CD45RA-negative fraction. The chain employs TRBV5-8 and TRBJ2-7, with a tentative D call TRBD1 (6 bases). CDR3 in DNA: TGTGCCAGCAGCTTGGGCAACAGGGTCAACGAGCAGTACTTC. Translation: CASSLGNRVNEQYF.